This entry lists 15 T cell receptor beta chains sequenced from one sample in a study of blood T cells in healthy people across ages. Using a J-beta primer mix together with a sample-barcoded 5' primer, a second PCR was run for roughly 6 to 12 cycles. MiXCR was run by TCRdb on the 5' RACE reads, yielding one entry per CDR3 protein. The table shows about 1.8 million distinct CDR3 sequences, with 40% to 55% occurring only once. Input material: blood. These receptors all come from a woman between 35 and 50 years old in good health.

This clonotype was observed a handful of times. This chain uses TRBV7-2 with TRBJ1-2, with 8 bases identical to TRBD1. This CDR3 contains 16 residues. J was trimmed by 8 bases and V by 4 bases; bases with no gene match: 15. CDR1 and CDR2 (germline): SGHTA, FQGNSA. The CDR3 DNA is TGTGCCAGCAGCTCCGCGGGGCGGTGGACAGGGAGCGGCTACACCTTC. It translates to CASSSAGRWTGSGYTF. The full variable domain, with the rest looked up from reference TRBV7-2 and TRBJ1-2, is GAGVSQSPSNKVTEKGKDVELRCDPISGHTALYWYRQSLGQGLEFLIYFQGNSAPDKSGLPSDRFSAERTGGSVSTLTIQRTQQEDSAVYLCASSSAGRWTGSGYTFGSGTRLTVV.

This clonotype was observed a handful of times. CDR3 in amino acids: CAIRTGLATDTQYF. The CDR3 nucleotides read TGTGCCATCAGAACGGGACTAGCTACCGATACGCAGTATTTT. The chain is built from TRBV10-3 and TRBJ2-3; 9 bases agree with TRBD2. J lost 6 bases, V lost 6 bases, and 7 bases had no gene match. This CDR3 has 14 residues. The germline V gene has CDR1 ENHRY and CDR2 SYGVKD.

The rearrangement links TRBV12-3 or TRBV12-4 to TRBJ1-2; D is uncertain. The V and J ends lost 4 bases and 5 bases respectively, with 11 bases between them. There are 13 residues in the CDR3. Here the CDR3 reads CASSSRLGYGYTF. CDR3 in DNA: TGTGCCAGCAGTTCGAGGTTGGGGTATGGCTACACCTTC.

The V gene is TRBV20-1, the J gene TRBJ2-3; 9 bases are shared with TRBD2. CDR3 length: 12 amino acids. CDR1 is DFQATT and CDR2 is SNEGSKA in the germline V gene (reference sequence). V trimming: 8 bases; J trimming: 7 bases; junction bases outside the gene matches: 7. The CDR3 DNA follows: TGCAGTCCTTGTGCGGGGGGGTATACGCAGTATTTT. Translation gives CSPCAGGYTQYF.

This chain uses TRBV7-2 with TRBJ1-1, with TRBD1 matching over 9 bases. The CDR3 length is 14 residues. Looked up from germline, CDR1 is SGHTA and CDR2 is FQGNSA. V lost 5 bases and J lost 9; bases outside the gene matches: 10. CDR3 nucleotide sequence: TGTGCCAGCAGCCCAGGGACAGGGTGGGAGAAAGCTTTCTTT. This encodes CASSPGTGWEKAFF.

The chain uses TRBV6-2 or TRBV6-3 and TRBJ2-1; either TRBD1 or TRBD2 may fit D (5 bases each). Trimming removed 10 bases from V and 7 bases from J, with 23 bases in between. CDR1 MNHEY and CDR2 SVGEGT come from the germline V gene. The CDR3 is 15 amino acids. The CDR3, as DNA: TGTGCCATCGAGACCGTTCCGGGGCGAACGAATGAGCAGTTCTTC. Translation: CAIETVPGRTNEQFF.

Only a few counts were recorded for this clonotype. V usage is TRBV3-1 and J usage is TRBJ2-4; 8 nucleotides match TRBD1. Germline assignment: CDR1 LGHDT and CDR2 YNNKEL (reference sequence). V lost 0 bases to trimming and J lost 8 bases; unmatched junction nucleotides: 12. The CDR3 has 17 amino acids. The chain's CDR3 is CASSQDGTGGPWDIQYF. The CDR3 region has the DNA TGTGCCAGCAGCCAAGACGGGACAGGCGGACCATGGGACATTCAGTACTTC.

A word on this clonotype: The junction does not match germline at one end; this may be a read error. The chain has TRBV15 and TRBJ2-1, with D unresolved. The CDR3 sequence is 14 residues long. CDR1 is LNHNV, CDR2 YYDKDF, per germline (reference sequence). The CDR3 DNA is TGTGCCACCAGCAGAGATGTAGATTACAATGAGCGGTTCTTC. Translated, it gives CATSRDVDYNERFF.

This clonotype was recorded a few times. The V and J genes are TRBV29-1 and TRBJ2-3; the match to TRBD2 covers 7 bases. Germline-derived CDR1 and CDR2 are SQVTM and ANQGSEA. V lost 7 bases to trimming and J lost 5 bases; unmatched junction nucleotides: 0. This CDR3 has 10 amino acids. Here the CDR3 reads CSGGGDTQYF. The CDR3 region has the DNA TGCAGCGGGGGGGGAGATACGCAGTATTTT.

This clonotype appeared a single time. V gene TRBV5-6 combines with J gene TRBJ2-5; TRBD1 matches at 7 bases. With the DNA end fitting TRBJ2-7 better, the J assignment may be wrong. Germline V gene sequence: CDR1 SGHDT, CDR2 YYEEEE. The CDR3 sequence is 14 residues long. CDR3 sequence reads: CASRTGTQTYEQYF. The CDR3 DNA follows: TGTGCCAGCAGGACAGGGACCCAAACCTACGAGCAGTACTTC.

The chain uses TRBV5-1 and TRBJ1-1, with 10 bases lining up with TRBD1. The CDR3 extends over 16 amino acids. Trimming cost V 4 bases and J 1 base; bases outside gene matches: 7. CDR1 SGHRS and CDR2 YFSETQ come from the germline V gene. CDR3 DNA sequence: TGCGCCAGCAGCCCGACAGGGGGCCCCCGGAACACTGAAGCTTTCTTT. Protein sequence: CASSPTGGPRNTEAFF.

This clonotype was detected only a few times. Being one base from a much bigger clone, this may be a read error. The gene calls are TRBV6-2 or TRBV6-3 and TRBJ2-5; D may correspond to TRBD1 or TRBD2 (5 bases each). This CDR3 has 13 amino acids. Germline V gene sequence: CDR1 MNHEY, CDR2 SVGEGT. V lost 5 bases and J 11 bases, leaving 18 bases between the germline ends. The DNA of the CDR3 is TGTGCCAGCAGTCTAAGGGACGTCAATGAGCAGTACTTC. Amino acids: CASSLRDVNEQYF.

This clonotype was detected many times. The J gene is TRBJ2-1, the V gene TRBV18, with D maybe TRBD2 (5 bases). The CDR3 is made up of 12 amino acids. With 8 bases removed from V and 8 bases from J, the gap between germline ends came to 13 bases. Germline-derived CDR1 and CDR2 are KGHSH and LQKENI. CDR3 nucleotides: TGTGCCAGCAGCCCTCGGCGGGATGAGCAGTTCTTC. Translation: CASSPRRDEQFF.

This clonotype was seen only once. One end of the junction varies from germline; a read error may be responsible. The V call is TRBV12-3 or TRBV12-4, the J call TRBJ2-1, with D perhaps matching TRBD1 or TRBD2 (5 bases each). The CDR3 is 16 amino acids. CDR3 in amino acids: CVSSLSLGDRNNEQFF. CDR3 nucleotide sequence: TGTGTCAGCAGTCTATCTTTAGGGGACCGCAACAATGAGCAGTTCTTC.

J is TRBJ2-5 and V is TRBV5-1; D may match TRBD1 or TRBD2 (6 bases each). This CDR3 spans 15 amino acids. Germline V gene data show CDR1 as SGHRS and CDR2 as YFSETQ. Trimming shortened V by 4 bases and J by 11 bases, and 24 bases separated the two germline ends. CDR3 DNA sequence: TGCGCCAGCAGCCCGGGGGCTTTGACCTACAATGAGCAGTACTTC. This codes for CASSPGALTYNEQYF.